This is a list of T cell receptor beta chains from one sample in a study of T cell repertoires in cytomegalovirus infection. In TCRdb, the reads were re-called with MiXCR into one record per CDR3 protein. The data contain a few hundred thousand distinct CDR3 sequences, roughly 9% of them seen just once; the ten biggest clones take up roughly 15%. The sequenced material came from PBMCs. Receptor source: a human donor in good health (CMV status not recorded). Some clones in this sample may be carry-over from other donors' samples. Each CDR3 is given with its conserved first and last residue. D genes are given only for firm matches. Clone size appears in some rows only: once, few, many, or a class for an expanded clone.

j_call clone_size v_call d_call cdr3_aa cdr3_nt
TRBJ2-6 many TRBV6-8 NA CASSYFPGANVLTF TGTGCCAGCAGTTACTTTCCTGGGGCCAACGTCCTGACTTTC
TRBJ2-2 few TRBV7-3 TRBD2 CASSSGGGFSGELFF TGTGCCAGCAGCTCCGGGGGGGGATTCTCCGGGGAGCTGTTTTTT
TRBJ1-4 many TRBV7-2 NA CASSPPGTTNEKLFF TGTGCCAGCAGCCCCCCCGGGACAACTAATGAAAAACTGTTTTTT
TRBJ2-3 NA TRBV29-1 TRBD1 CSVVGQGFADTQYF TGCAGCGTTGTAGGACAGGGGTTTGCAGATACGCAGTATTTT
TRBJ2-7 many TRBV7-9 TRBD2 CASSFSGRVVYEQYF TGTGCCAGCAGCTTTAGTGGGAGGGTCGTCTACGAGCAGTACTTC
TRBJ2-5 many TRBV7-2 NA CASRPPGRTQETQYF TGTGCCAGCAGGCCCCCAGGCAGAACTCAAGAGACCCAGTACTTC
TRBJ2-3 many TRBV4-3 TRBD1 CASSLAGGDTQYF TGCGCCAGCAGCCTGGCAGGGGGAGATACGCAGTATTTT
TRBJ1-6 NA TRBV19 TRBD1 CASSPRTGRDSPLHF TGTGCCAGTAGTCCCCGGACAGGGAGGGATTCACCCCTCCACTTT
TRBJ2-7 NA TRBV20-1 NA CSALTGLRSYEQYF TGCAGTGCCCTCACAGGACTCCGCTCCTACGAGCAGTACTTC
TRBJ1-5 NA TRBV7-6 TRBD1 CASSLALSGTGGNQPQHF TGTGCCAGCAGCTTAGCCCTGTCCGGGACAGGGGGAAATCAGCCCCAGCATTTT
TRBJ2-1 NA TRBV12-5 NA CASGLSNEQFF TGTGCTAGTGGTTTGTCCAATGAGCAGTTCTTC
TRBJ1-2 many TRBV7-2 TRBD1 CASSLGNPGGVYGYTF TGTGCCAGCAGCTTGGGTAACCCAGGGGGAGTCTATGGCTACACCTTC
TRBJ2-1 many TRBV6-2/TRBV6-3 TRBD2 CASTAPIAGLSSYNEQFF TGTGCCAGCACCGCTCCAATAGCGGGGTTGAGCTCCTACAATGAGCAGTTCTTC
TRBJ1-5 few TRBV3-1 NA CASSQSQGTNQPQHF TGTGCCAGCAGCCAATCACAGGGAACTAATCAGCCCCAGCATTTT
TRBJ1-1 NA TRBV20-1 TRBD1 CSARESGGVNTEAFF TGCAGTGCTAGAGAATCAGGGGGAGTGAACACTGAAGCTTTCTTT
TRBJ1-3 NA TRBV28 NA CASSDTGGSSGNTIYF TGTGCCAGCAGTGATACCGGGGGAAGCTCTGGAAACACCATATATTTT
TRBJ1-1 many TRBV7-2 NA CASSPSFEAFF TGTGCCAGCAGCCCCTCCTTTGAAGCTTTCTTT
TRBJ2-7 few TRBV3-1 NA CASSQETLGTYEQYF TGTGCCAGCAGCCAAGAGACTTTAGGGACCTACGAGCAGTACTTC
TRBJ1-1 many TRBV7-9 NA CASSSSGRMNTEAFF TGTGCCAGCAGCTCTAGCGGCAGAATGAACACTGAAGCTTTCTTT
TRBJ2-1 many TRBV7-9 NA CASSLQTGPAYNEQFF TGTGCCAGCAGCTTACAGACAGGACCTGCCTACAATGAGCAGTTCTTC
TRBJ1-5 many TRBV28 TRBD1 CASSPPAGTGGGWGNQPQHF TGTGCCAGCAGTCCCCCCGCCGGGACAGGGGGCGGGTGGGGCAATCAGCCCCAGCATTTT
TRBJ1-2 NA TRBV6-1 NA CASRRPGPNYGYTF TGTGCCAGCAGGCGGCCAGGCCCTAACTATGGCTACACCTTC
TRBJ2-7 many TRBV7-6 TRBD1 CASSLNVGQGAGEQYF TGTGCCAGCAGCTTAAATGTGGGACAGGGGGCGGGTGAGCAGTACTTC
TRBJ2-4 many TRBV7-2 NA CASSPGPPQGGIQYF TGTGCCAGCAGCCCCGGGCCCCCGCAGGGGGGCATTCAGTACTTC
TRBJ2-7 NA TRBV20-1 NA CSARDQTGQPYF TGCAGTGCTAGAGATCAAACAGGGCAGCCGTACTTC
TRBJ2-1 NA TRBV15 TRBD2 CATSRDLAGISSYNEQFF TGTGCCACCAGCAGAGATCTAGCGGGGATTAGCTCCTACAATGAGCAGTTCTTC
TRBJ1-2 many TRBV12-3/TRBV12-4 NA CASSSFGGRRGYTF TGTGCCAGCAGTTCCTTCGGGGGGCGAAGGGGCTACACCTTC
TRBJ2-7 many TRBV7-2 TRBD2 CASSTPSGSSYEQYF TGTGCCAGCAGCACACCTAGCGGGAGCTCCTACGAGCAGTACTTC
TRBJ1-5 many TRBV6-2/TRBV6-3 NA CASSYRPNVGQPQHF TGTGCCAGCAGTTACAGACCGAACGTGGGTCAGCCCCAGCATTTT
TRBJ2-6 few TRBV7-2 NA CASSLDQGSGANVLTF TGTGCCAGCAGCTTAGATCAGGGCTCTGGGGCCAACGTCCTGACTTTC
TRBJ2-2 many TRBV7-2 TRBD1 CASSLRRDRVTGELFF TGTGCCAGCAGCTTAAGAAGGGACAGGGTAACCGGGGAGCTGTTTTTT
TRBJ2-1 few TRBV15 TRBD2 CATSRGQGLAQNEQFF TGTGCCACCAGCAGAGGCCAGGGACTAGCGCAAAATGAGCAGTTCTTC
TRBJ1-2 NA TRBV11-3 NA CASSLFPPKKGDLIYGYTF TGTGCCAGCAGCTTATTCCCCCCTAAAAAGGGGGACCTAATATATGGCTACACCTTC
TRBJ2-7 NA TRBV5-5 TRBD1 CASSHKDTDRPITYEQYF TGTGCCAGCAGCCATAAGGATACGGACAGGCCGATAACCTACGAGCAGTACTTC
TRBJ1-2 many TRBV20-1 NA CSPRGTGDGYTF TGCAGTCCGAGGGGAACCGGAGATGGCTACACCTTC
TRBJ1-1 many TRBV7-2 NA CASSSSRGTANTEAFF TGTGCCAGCAGCTCATCTCGGGGTACGGCGAACACTGAAGCTTTCTTT
TRBJ2-3 many TRBV28 TRBD2 CASSFWGSGGDTQYF TGTGCCAGCAGTTTTTGGGGTAGCGGGGGAGATACGCAGTATTTT
TRBJ1-4 NA TRBV7-8 TRBD1 CASSLAQGGDEKLFF TGTGCCAGCAGCTTAGCTCAGGGGGGAGATGAAAAACTGTTTTTT
TRBJ2-3 many TRBV7-6 NA CASSVRQSDTQYF TGTGCCAGCAGCGTCCGACAGTCAGATACGCAGTATTTT
TRBJ2-6 many TRBV7-2 NA CASSLYPGANVLTF TGTGCCAGCAGCTTATATCCTGGGGCCAACGTCCTGACTTTC
TRBJ2-5 many TRBV28 NA CASSFGGRRETQYF TGTGCCAGCAGTTTTGGGGGGAGGAGAGAGACCCAGTACTTC
TRBJ2-2 NA TRBV15 TRBD1 CATSRVDRGYTGELFF TGTGCCACCAGCAGAGTCGACAGGGGATACACCGGGGAGCTGTTTTTT